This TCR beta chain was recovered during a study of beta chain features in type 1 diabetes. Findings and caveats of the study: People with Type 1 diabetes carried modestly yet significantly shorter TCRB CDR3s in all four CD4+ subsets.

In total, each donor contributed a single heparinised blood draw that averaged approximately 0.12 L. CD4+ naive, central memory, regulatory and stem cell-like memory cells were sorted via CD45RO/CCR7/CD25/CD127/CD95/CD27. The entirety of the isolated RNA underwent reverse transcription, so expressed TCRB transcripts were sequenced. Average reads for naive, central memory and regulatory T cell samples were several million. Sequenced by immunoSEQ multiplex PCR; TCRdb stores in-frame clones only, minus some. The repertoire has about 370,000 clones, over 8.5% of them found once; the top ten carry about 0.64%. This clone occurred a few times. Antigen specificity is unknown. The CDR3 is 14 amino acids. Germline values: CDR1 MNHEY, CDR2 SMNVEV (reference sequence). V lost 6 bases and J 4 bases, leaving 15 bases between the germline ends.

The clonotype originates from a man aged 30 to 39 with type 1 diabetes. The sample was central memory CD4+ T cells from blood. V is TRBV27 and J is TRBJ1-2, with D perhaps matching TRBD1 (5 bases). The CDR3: CASRRTGGAYGYTF. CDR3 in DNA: TGTGCCAGCAGGCGAACTGGCGGGGCCTATGGCTACACCTTC.